Presented here are 29 T cell receptor beta chains from one specimen sequenced in a study of regulatory T cells in long-lasting Graves disease (dated by TCRdb to the early 2020s). In the paper's terms, the time point label means: newly diagnosed GD, antithyroid drugs for less than 3 months. RNA was extracted from PBMCs in TRIzol for both TCR sequencing and RNA sequencing. Libraries were made using multiplex PCR. Sequencing used an Illumina HiSeq 4000. TCR beta libraries were built with iRepertoire HTBI primers and Arm-PCR amplification of CDR3 regions. Clones were called with MiXCR by TCRdb after fastp trimmed the public reads at Q25, and only in-frame beta chains were retained. Identical CDR3 protein sequences are pooled into one entry, listed with their most common genes and DNA. This sample is represented by 550,000 to 600,000 distinct CDR3 sequences; roughly 15% of them were singletons. The ten biggest clones cover around 12% of the sample.

The sample was also reused in another study, on T cells in Graves' hyperthyroidism and ophthalmopathy.

The sample in question was peripheral blood mononuclear cells (PBMCs), obtained at new diagnosis, from a patient treated with antithyroid drugs. The receptors come from a man aged 18 to 35 with Graves disease. Donor details come from another sample of the same person, matched by shared clones.

Only a few counts were recorded for this clonotype. The genes are TRBV6-2 or TRBV6-3 and TRBJ1-2, with a tentative D call TRBD1 (5 bases). V was trimmed by 0 bases and J by 4 bases, leaving 9 bases between them. The CDR3 extends over 14 amino acids. The germline V gene encodes CDR1 MNHEY and CDR2 SVGEGT. This CDR3 is CASSYSRGSYGYTF. CDR3 sequence (DNA): TGTGCCAGCAGTTACTCGAGGGGTAGCTATGGCTACACCTTC.

In its sample, this clonotype was seen many times. This sequence joins TRBV7-3 and TRBJ2-7; possible D gene TRBD1, 5 bases. The V end was cut by 3 bases, the J end by 6 bases, with 9 bases between. This CDR3 has 12 amino acids. Per the germline V gene, CDR1 is SGHTA and CDR2 is FQGTGA. CDR3 bases: TGTGCCAGCAGCTTCCCTCAGGGCGAGCAGTACTTC. It is translated as CASSFPQGEQYF.

On this clonotype itself: A much larger clone sits a single nucleotide away, making a read error possible. V usage is TRBV30 and J usage is TRBJ2-7, with 7 bases lining up with TRBD1. V lost 4 bases, J lost 3 bases, and 0 bases stayed unmatched. The CDR3 totals 11 residues. Germline V gene data show CDR1 as GTSNPN and CDR2 as SVGIG (reference sequence). The CDR3 reads CAWTGGYEQYF. The CDR3 bases are TGTGCCTGGACAGGGGGCTACGAGCAGTACTTC.

This clonotype came up many times. The rearrangement links TRBV7-9 to TRBJ2-1; the match to TRBD2 covers 9 bases. The CDR3 has 17 amino acids. CDR1 and CDR2 (germline): SEHNR, FQNEAQ (reference sequence). Trimming removed 10 bases from V and 5 bases from J; junction bases left unmatched: 18. CDR3 bases: TGTGCCACCATCCTCCCTCATAGCGGGAGTTCCCACAATGAGCAGTTCTTC. Translation: CATILPHSGSSHNEQFF.

The table lists this clonotype with many counts. The DNA for the CDR3 is TGTGCCAGCAGTTACTCTAGCGGGAGCTGGAATGAGCAGTTCTTC. Its protein product is CASSYSSGSWNEQFF. V usage is TRBV6-9 and J usage is TRBJ2-1, with 10 bases matching TRBD2. V lost 3 bases, J lost 7 bases, and 6 bases stayed unmatched. The CDR3 loop spans 15 amino acids. Germline assignment: CDR1 MNHGY and CDR2 SVAAGI.

This clonotype has at least ten counts. V usage is TRBV3-1 and J usage is TRBJ2-1; no clear D. Trimming shortened V by 5 bases and J by 7 bases, and 9 bases separated the two germline ends. The CDR3 loop spans 12 amino acids. Germline V CDR1 and CDR2: LGHDT, YNNKEL (reference sequence). CDR3: CASSFGPNEQFF. CDR3 coding DNA: TGTGCCAGCAGCTTCGGGCCAAATGAGCAGTTCTTC.

This clonotype was picked up many times. The chain couples TRBV6-1 to TRBJ2-4; possibly TRBD1 for D (5 bases). CDR3 length: 13 residues. The V gene's germline CDR1 is MNHNS and CDR2 SASEGT. V dropped 5 bases and J dropped 2 bases, with 7 bases sitting between them. The CDR3 coding sequence is TGTGCCAGCAGTCCAGGGACCAAAAACATTCAGTACTTC. It encodes CASSPGTKNIQYF.

In its sample, this clonotype was seen many times. The CDR3 sequence: CASSERSWGYTF. The DNA for the CDR3 is TGTGCCAGCAGTGAAAGGAGTTGGGGCTACACCTTC. This rearrangement joins TRBV2 to TRBJ1-2; D is ambiguous. Trimming pared 2 bases from V and 8 bases from J, leaving 9 bases between. This CDR3 region has 12 residues. Looked up from germline, CDR1 is SNHLY and CDR2 is FYNNEI.

Only a few counts were recorded for this clonotype. CDR3 region: CAISERGLAGTDTQYF. The CDR3 DNA sequence: TGTGCCATCAGTGAGAGGGGACTAGCGGGCACAGATACGCAGTATTTT. This rearrangement joins TRBV10-3 to TRBJ2-3; TRBD2 matches 11 bases. The J segment lost 1 base and the V segment lost 2 bases, leaving 2 bases of the junction unmatched. CDR1 and CDR2 (germline): ENHRY, SYGVKD. The CDR3 runs to 16 residues.

There are a few counts of this clonotype. The chain has TRBV12-3 or TRBV12-4 and TRBJ2-1; D is undetermined. This CDR3 comprises 13 residues. V lost 8 bases to trimming and J lost 5 bases, with 13 bases between them. The CDR3 DNA reads as TGTGCCAGCGGATGGGTTTCGGACAATGAGCAGTTCTTC. Translation: CASGWVSDNEQFF.

This chain connects TRBV3-1 to TRBJ1-3, with D uncertain. Germline lookup yields CDR1 LGHDT and CDR2 YNNKEL (reference sequence). The length of the CDR3 is 12 residues. V lost 0 bases and J 6 bases, leaving 3 bases between the germline ends. The CDR3 here is CASSQEENTIYF. CDR3 bases: TGTGCCAGCAGCCAAGAAGAAAACACCATATATTTT.

This clonotype was seen only a few times. The chain is built from TRBV29-1 and TRBJ1-5, with 10 bases aligning to TRBD1. Per germline, CDR1 SQVTM and CDR2 ANQGSEA. The junction had 7 bases not matched to a gene; V was cut back by 8 bases and J by 6 bases. The CDR3 consists of 13 residues. The CDR3 DNA sequence: TGCAGCATTGGGACAGGGGTGGGTCAGCCCCAGCATTTT. Its translation is CSIGTGVGQPQHF.

This clonotype was recorded at least ten times. The V and J genes are TRBV28 and TRBJ2-1; no firm D call. The germline V gene encodes CDR1 MDHEN and CDR2 SYDVKM. This CDR3 contains 14 residues. V was shortened by 0 bases and J by 0 bases, with 3 bases between the two germline ends. CDR3 in amino acids: CASSLWGSYNEQFF. CDR3 nucleotide sequence: TGTGCCAGCAGTTTATGGGGCTCCTACAATGAGCAGTTCTTC.

This clonotype was counted many times. The chain joins TRBV28 to TRBJ2-7; unclear D gene. Germline lookup yields CDR1 MDHEN and CDR2 SYDVKM. This CDR3 region has 12 residues. V lost 2 bases and J 3 bases, leaving 5 bases between the germline ends. The CDR3 loop is CASSLTDYEQYF. The CDR3 DNA sequence: TGTGCCAGCAGTTTAACCGACTACGAGCAGTACTTC. The full variable domain, completed using reference TRBV28 and TRBJ2-7, is DVKVTQSSRYLVKRTGEKVFLECVQDMDHENMFWYRQDPGLGLRLIYFSYDVKMKEKGDIPEGYSVSREKKERFSLILESASTNQTSMYLCASSLTDYEQYFGPGTRLTVT.

This clonotype occurred a few times. Just one base apart from a much larger clone, this may be a read error. The chain carries TRBV3-1 and TRBJ2-3; D uncertain. V dropped 0 bases and J dropped 8 bases, with 9 bases sitting between them. Germline V gives CDR1 LGHDT, CDR2 YNNKEL (reference sequence). This CDR3 has 13 residues. CDR3 amino acids: CASSQDIRGTQYF. In DNA form, the CDR3 reads TGTGCCAGCAGCCAAGATATTCGAGGTACGCAGTATTTT.

There are many counts of this clonotype. The gene calls are TRBV28 and TRBJ2-3, with TRBD1 matching over 8 bases. From germline, CDR1 is MDHEN and CDR2 SYDVKM. The J segment lost 0 bases and the V segment lost 5 bases, leaving 10 bases of the junction unmatched. The CDR3 spans 17 residues. CDR3 nucleotide sequence: TGTGCCAGCAGTGCAAACAGGGGGACCGCTAGCACAGATACGCAGTATTTT. Amino acids: CASSANRGTASTDTQYF.

This clonotype appeared many times. The gene calls are TRBV30 and TRBJ1-4; weak D call: TRBD1 (5 bases). The V gene lost 3 bases and the J gene lost 6 bases, with 14 bases spanning the gap. Germline values: CDR1 GTSNPN, CDR2 SVGIG (reference sequence). There are 14 residues in the CDR3. The CDR3 reads CAWRQRGGDEKLFF. The DNA of the CDR3 is TGTGCCTGGAGACAGCGGGGGGGGGATGAAAAACTGTTTTTT.

Only a few counts were recorded for this clonotype. The chain uses TRBV7-9 and TRBJ2-1; D not resolved. Germline V gives CDR1 SEHNR, CDR2 FQNEAQ (reference sequence). This CDR3 comprises 12 residues. Trimming stripped 4 bases from V and 9 bases from J, with 10 bases between. The DNA of the CDR3 is TGTGCCAGCAGCTCTGGGGTTGGTGAGCAGTTCTTC. It is translated as CASSSGVGEQFF.

The rearrangement joins TRBV5-4 to TRBJ2-3, with D unclear. CDR3 length: 14 residues. Per germline, CDR1 SGHNT and CDR2 YYREEE (reference sequence). The V gene lost 3 bases and the J gene lost 2 bases, with 10 bases spanning the gap. The CDR3 DNA is TGTGCCAGCAGCTGGAGTAAGTCCACAGATACGCAGTATTTT. Its protein is CASSWSKSTDTQYF. The full variable domain, in which reference TRBV5-4 and TRBJ2-3 provide the parts outside the CDR3, is ETGVTQSPTHLIKTRGQQVTLRCSSQSGHNTVSWYQQALGQGPQFIFQYYREEENGRGNFPPRFSGLQFPNYSSELNVNALELDDSALYLCASSWSKSTDTQYFGPGTRLTVL.

In this sample, this clonotype turned up many times. V gene TRBV20-1 combines with J gene TRBJ2-3; 9 bases are shared with TRBD2. Germline CDR1 is DFQATT and CDR2 is SNEGSKA (reference sequence). The trim removed 5 bases at V and 1 base at J, leaving 7 bases unmatched. This CDR3 has 15 amino acids. DNA for the CDR3: TGCAGTGCTCCGAGGGGACTAGCTCGCACAGATACGCAGTATTTT. This gives the protein CSAPRGLARTDTQYF.

This clonotype was counted a few times. CDR3 protein: CSASPPSGRLQVIQYF. In DNA, the CDR3 is TGCAGTGCTAGTCCGCCCAGCGGGAGGCTCCAAGTCATTCAGTACTTC. The chain carries TRBV20-1 and TRBJ2-4, with 9 nucleotides matching TRBD2. Germline trimming cut 3 bases from V and 9 bases from J; bases unmatched to any gene: 15. Germline CDR1 reads DFQATT; CDR2 reads SNEGSKA (reference sequence). The CDR3 spans 16 residues.

There are many counts of this clonotype. The chain recombines TRBV12-3 or TRBV12-4 with TRBJ2-3, with D possibly matching TRBD2 (6 bases). This CDR3 is built from 16 residues. The V gene lost 0 bases and the J gene lost 1 base, with 11 bases spanning the gap. Here the CDR3 DNA reads TGTGCCAGCAGTTTAGCGCCGGGGGACGGCACAGATACGCAGTATTTT. The encoded protein is CASSLAPGDGTDTQYF.

The chain has TRBV7-3 and TRBJ1-2; possible D gene TRBD1, 6 bases. V was trimmed by 5 bases and J by 8 bases, leaving 15 bases between them. CDR3 length: 13 amino acids. The V gene's germline CDR1 is SGHTA and CDR2 FQGTGA. The CDR3 DNA reads TGTGCCAGCAGCCGCGAGGGGGTTATCGGCTACACCTTC. It yields the protein CASSREGVIGYTF.

This clonotype was recorded at least ten times. This chain connects TRBV20-1 to TRBJ2-7; D might be TRBD1 (6 bases). This CDR3 contains 13 residues. Germline CDR1 DFQATT, CDR2 SNEGSKA (reference sequence). With 0 bases removed from V and 2 bases from J, the gap between germline ends came to 8 bases. Written as DNA, the CDR3 is TGCAGTGCTAGAGAAGGGACAACCTACGAGCAGTACTTC. Amino acids: CSAREGTTYEQYF.

This clonotype was recorded a few times. This may arise from a read error, as a much more abundant clone is one base away. The genes are TRBV28 and TRBJ2-1; TRBD2 matches 15 bases. Germline CDR1 and CDR2: MDHEN and SYDVKM. The CDR3 is 19 residues long. With V trimmed by 4 bases and J by 12 bases, 19 bases remained unmatched. The DNA for the CDR3 is TGTGCCAGCAGTTCGAGGACTAGCGGGAGGGCCAAGGCCATGGATGGGCAGTTCTTC. This gives the protein CASSSRTSGRAKAMDGQFF.

This clonotype was found a few times. The V gene is TRBV29-1, the J gene TRBJ2-1; 9 bases are shared with TRBD2. This CDR3 comprises 16 residues. Germline CDR1 reads SQVTM; CDR2 reads ANQGSEA. J lost 0 bases, V lost 5 bases, and 8 bases had no gene match. CDR3 residues: CSVRLAGSLSYNEQFF. The CDR3 DNA reads as TGCAGCGTTCGCCTAGCGGGGAGCCTCTCCTACAATGAGCAGTTCTTC.

V gene TRBV19 combines with J gene TRBJ1-2, with 10 positions matching TRBD1. V lost 5 bases, J lost 7 bases, and 7 bases stayed unmatched. Germline V CDR1 and CDR2: LNHDA, SQIVND (reference sequence). The CDR3 contains 14 residues. CDR3 amino acids: CASSVRTGGIGYTF. The DNA of the CDR3 is TGTGCCAGTAGTGTCCGGACAGGGGGAATTGGCTACACCTTC.

This clonotype was observed a few times. The V gene is TRBV7-9, the J gene TRBJ2-3, with D perhaps matching TRBD2 (6 bases). V was pared by 5 bases and J by 8 bases, with 17 bases between. This CDR3 has 14 amino acids. The V gene's germline CDR1 is SEHNR and CDR2 FQNEAQ (reference sequence). Here the CDR3 reads CASSLLEREATQYF. The CDR3 DNA reads TGTGCCAGCAGCCTTCTGGAGAGGGAGGCTACGCAGTATTTT.

The table lists this clonotype with a few counts. V usage is TRBV4-1 and J usage is TRBJ2-7, with TRBD1 matching over 8 bases. V was clipped by 1 base and J by 5 bases; unmatched bases: 13. The CDR3 sequence is 17 residues long. CDR1 and CDR2 (germline): MGHRA, YSYEKL. CDR3 nucleotides: TGCGCCAGCAGCCAAGGAGGCGCAGGACAGGGTACCCACGAGCAGTACTTC. Protein sequence: CASSQGGAGQGTHEQYF.